Listed below are T cell receptor beta chains from one sample, sequenced in a study of neoadjuvant anti-PD-1 for oral cavity cancer. The data were produced by immunoSEQ multiplex PCR, yet TCRdb's version contains in-frame clones alone and is incomplete. Of roughly 14,000 clones in the sample, roughly two thirds are singletons; the top ten hold 2.5% to 3.5%. The sample consisted of PBMCs, taken before nivolumab (anti-PD-1) treatment. All receptors come from a person between 35 and 79 years old with oral cavity squamous cell carcinoma. Each CDR3 is given with its conserved first and last residue. The order of the fields is D gene, V gene, J gene, clone size, CDR3 DNA, CDR3 protein. D genes are given only for firm matches. Size tells how often a clone was seen (once, few, many) or the class of an expanded clone, and some rows leave it out.

d_gene: TRBD1
v_gene: TRBV7-2
j_gene: TRBJ2-5
abundance: NA
CDR3nt: TGTGCCAGCAGCTCAGGGACAGGCCGAAGGGGGACCCAGTACTTC
CDR3aa: CASSSGTGRRGTQYF

d_gene: TRBD2
v_gene: TRBV27
j_gene: TRBJ2-1
abundance: NA
CDR3nt: TGTGCCAGCAGTCGAGATCCGGGACTAGTTGTCCATGAGCAGTTCTTC
CDR3aa: CASSRDPGLVVHEQFF

d_gene: TRBD1
v_gene: TRBV29-1
j_gene: TRBJ2-7
abundance: NA
CDR3nt: TGCAGCGTTGGTAGAAGGTACAGGGGGTCCTACGAGCAGTACTTC
CDR3aa: CSVGRRYRGSYEQYF

d_gene: TRBD1
v_gene: TRBV15
j_gene: TRBJ1-5
abundance: NA
CDR3nt: TGTGCCACCAGTCCCAACGACAGGGGTGGCAATCAGCCCCAGCATTTT
CDR3aa: CATSPNDRGGNQPQHF

d_gene: NA
v_gene: TRBV5-1
j_gene: TRBJ2-5
abundance: NA
CDR3nt: TGCGCCAGCAGCTTGACCTTCCTAGAGACCCAGTACTTC
CDR3aa: CASSLTFLETQYF

d_gene: NA
v_gene: TRBV6-1
j_gene: TRBJ1-3
abundance: NA
CDR3nt: TGTGCCAGCACGGGACCGAACTCTGGAAACACCATATATTTT
CDR3aa: CASTGPNSGNTIYF

d_gene: NA
v_gene: TRBV10-3
j_gene: TRBJ1-6
abundance: few
CDR3nt: TGTGCCATCAGTGAGGAGGGGTCCTATAATTCACCCCTCCACTTT
CDR3aa: CAISEEGSYNSPLHF

d_gene: NA
v_gene: TRBV6-4
j_gene: TRBJ1-5
abundance: NA
CDR3nt: TGTGCCAGCAGCTCCGATAGCAATCAGCCCCAGCATTTT
CDR3aa: CASSSDSNQPQHF

d_gene: TRBD1
v_gene: TRBV27
j_gene: TRBJ2-1
abundance: NA
CDR3nt: TGTGCCAGCAGTAGGCGACAGGGATACAATGAGCAGTTCTTC
CDR3aa: CASSRRQGYNEQFF

d_gene: NA
v_gene: TRBV4-1
j_gene: TRBJ1-1
abundance: few
CDR3nt: TGCGCCAGCAGCCGGGTCGGACAGAAGAACACTGAAGCTTTCTTT
CDR3aa: CASSRVGQKNTEAFF

d_gene: NA
v_gene: TRBV29-1
j_gene: TRBJ1-1
abundance: NA
CDR3nt: TGCAGCGTGGGAGGACGGTTTCTGGGGACTGAAGCTTTCTTT
CDR3aa: CSVGGRFLGTEAFF

d_gene: NA
v_gene: TRBV10-3
j_gene: TRBJ1-2
abundance: NA
CDR3nt: TGTGCCATCAGTGAGATCGGAGACCGGGGCTACACCTTC
CDR3aa: CAISEIGDRGYTF

d_gene: NA
v_gene: TRBV7-8
j_gene: TRBJ2-7
abundance: NA
CDR3nt: TGTGCCAGCAGCTTTCAGGGGCTCTACGAGCAGTACTTC
CDR3aa: CASSFQGLYEQYF

d_gene: TRBD1
v_gene: TRBV27
j_gene: TRBJ2-7
abundance: NA
CDR3nt: TGTGCCAGCAGCCGAATCCGGACAGGGGACTCCTACGAGCAGTACTTC
CDR3aa: CASSRIRTGDSYEQYF

d_gene: TRBD2
v_gene: TRBV15
j_gene: TRBJ2-7
abundance: NA
CDR3nt: TGTGCCACCATGGCTAGCGGACCCATGGGGGAGCAGTACTTC
CDR3aa: CATMASGPMGEQYF

d_gene: TRBD1
v_gene: TRBV7-9
j_gene: TRBJ2-1
abundance: once
CDR3nt: TGTGCCAGCAGCCCATACAGGGGGAATTACAATGAGCAGTTCTTC
CDR3aa: CASSPYRGNYNEQFF

d_gene: NA
v_gene: TRBV4-1
j_gene: TRBJ2-1
abundance: NA
CDR3nt: TGCGCCAGCAGTCACTTCAATGAGCAGTTCTTC
CDR3aa: CASSHFNEQFF

d_gene: TRBD2
v_gene: TRBV28
j_gene: TRBJ2-7
abundance: NA
CDR3nt: TGTGCCAGCAGTTTGAGCGGGAGATACTACGAGCAGTACTTC
CDR3aa: CASSLSGRYYEQYF

d_gene: NA
v_gene: TRBV4-2
j_gene: TRBJ1-4
abundance: NA
CDR3nt: TGTGCCAGCAGCCAAGATGGGAGGGTGGATGAAAAACTGTTTTTT
CDR3aa: CASSQDGRVDEKLFF

d_gene: TRBD1
v_gene: TRBV6-1
j_gene: TRBJ1-5
abundance: NA
CDR3nt: TGTGCCAGCAGGGTGACAGGGTATAGCAATCAGCCCCAGCATTTT
CDR3aa: CASRVTGYSNQPQHF

d_gene: NA
v_gene: TRBV6-1
j_gene: TRBJ1-2
abundance: NA
CDR3nt: TGTGCCAGCAGTGGCGAGTATTATGGCTACACCTTC
CDR3aa: CASSGEYYGYTF

d_gene: TRBD1
v_gene: TRBV11-2
j_gene: TRBJ1-6
abundance: once
CDR3nt: TGTGCCAGCAGCCCCAGGACAGGGATAAATTCACCCCTCCACTTT
CDR3aa: CASSPRTGINSPLHF

d_gene: NA
v_gene: TRBV29-1
j_gene: TRBJ1-1
abundance: NA
CDR3nt: TGCAGCGTTGGGGGCGAGGGCATGAACACTGAAGCTTTCTTT
CDR3aa: CSVGGEGMNTEAFF

d_gene: NA
v_gene: TRBV27
j_gene: TRBJ2-2
abundance: NA
CDR3nt: TGTGCCAGCAGTCCGGAGCCCGCCGTCGGGACCGGGGAGCTGTTTTTT
CDR3aa: CASSPEPAVGTGELFF

d_gene: TRBD1
v_gene: TRBV29-1
j_gene: TRBJ1-1
abundance: NA
CDR3nt: TGCAGCGTTGGGACAGGCCTGCTTGAAGCTTTCTTT
CDR3aa: CSVGTGLLEAFF

d_gene: TRBD1
v_gene: TRBV4-1
j_gene: TRBJ1-2
abundance: NA
CDR3nt: TGCGCCAGCAGCCAACCCCGGGACAGGGGGCGGAGTGGCTACACCTTC
CDR3aa: CASSQPRDRGRSGYTF

d_gene: TRBD2
v_gene: TRBV10-2
j_gene: TRBJ2-5
abundance: NA
CDR3nt: TGCGCCAGCAGGGTAGCGGGAGGTTCTCTGGAGACCCAGTACTTC
CDR3aa: CASRVAGGSLETQYF

d_gene: NA
v_gene: TRBV11-2
j_gene: TRBJ2-3
abundance: NA
CDR3nt: TGTGCCAGCAGCTGGGGTACGCAGTATTTT
CDR3aa: CASSWGTQYF

d_gene: TRBD2
v_gene: TRBV9
j_gene: TRBJ2-1
abundance: few
CDR3nt: TGTGCCAGCAGCCCAACCTCGGGACTAGCGGATTTCGACAATGAGCAGTTCTTC
CDR3aa: CASSPTSGLADFDNEQFF

d_gene: TRBD2
v_gene: TRBV5-5
j_gene: TRBJ2-7
abundance: NA
CDR3nt: TGTGCCAGCAGCTCCTCACTAGCGGGAGGCTTATACGAGCAGTACTTC
CDR3aa: CASSSSLAGGLYEQYF

d_gene: NA
v_gene: TRBV28
j_gene: TRBJ2-7
abundance: NA
CDR3nt: TGTGCCAGCAGATCCCCGGGAGCCTACGAGCAGTACTTC
CDR3aa: CASRSPGAYEQYF

d_gene: NA
v_gene: TRBV10-2
j_gene: TRBJ1-5
abundance: NA
CDR3nt: TGCGCCAGCAGTGAGTTTGGGGCAGCTTATAGCAATCAGCCCCAGCATTTT
CDR3aa: CASSEFGAAYSNQPQHF

d_gene: TRBD2
v_gene: TRBV5-1
j_gene: TRBJ2-1
abundance: NA
CDR3nt: TGCGCCAGCAGGGGACTAGCGGGGCGCCATGAGCAGTTCTTC
CDR3aa: CASRGLAGRHEQFF

d_gene: NA
v_gene: TRBV4-1
j_gene: TRBJ2-1
abundance: once
CDR3nt: TGCGCCAGCAGCGCCTCTAGGGGGGATGGTGATGAGCAGTTCTTC
CDR3aa: CASSASRGDGDEQFF

d_gene: NA
v_gene: TRBV30
j_gene: TRBJ1-2
abundance: NA
CDR3nt: TGTGCCTGGACTAGACAGACAGCTAACTATGGCTACACCTTC
CDR3aa: CAWTRQTANYGYTF

d_gene: TRBD2
v_gene: TRBV7-2
j_gene: TRBJ2-3
abundance: NA
CDR3nt: TGTGCCAGCAGCTTAGGTCCGGGACTAGCGGGGGGATTCTCAGATACGCAGTATTTT
CDR3aa: CASSLGPGLAGGFSDTQYF

d_gene: TRBD2
v_gene: TRBV7-9
j_gene: TRBJ2-1
abundance: few
CDR3nt: TGTGCCAGCAGCCGACGGAGGGCTAGCGGGAGTGCGACCTACAATGAGCAGTTCTTC
CDR3aa: CASSRRRASGSATYNEQFF

d_gene: NA
v_gene: TRBV10-2
j_gene: TRBJ2-1
abundance: NA
CDR3nt: TGCGCCAGCAGTGAGTTGGCAGACAATGAGCAGTTCTTC
CDR3aa: CASSELADNEQFF

d_gene: NA
v_gene: TRBV30
j_gene: TRBJ1-2
abundance: few
CDR3nt: TGTGCCTGGGAAGGGTCGTTGGGCTACACCTTC
CDR3aa: CAWEGSLGYTF

d_gene: NA
v_gene: TRBV5-4
j_gene: TRBJ1-4
abundance: NA
CDR3nt: TGTGCCAGCAGCCTACAGGGTACAAATGAAAAACTGTTTTTT
CDR3aa: CASSLQGTNEKLFF